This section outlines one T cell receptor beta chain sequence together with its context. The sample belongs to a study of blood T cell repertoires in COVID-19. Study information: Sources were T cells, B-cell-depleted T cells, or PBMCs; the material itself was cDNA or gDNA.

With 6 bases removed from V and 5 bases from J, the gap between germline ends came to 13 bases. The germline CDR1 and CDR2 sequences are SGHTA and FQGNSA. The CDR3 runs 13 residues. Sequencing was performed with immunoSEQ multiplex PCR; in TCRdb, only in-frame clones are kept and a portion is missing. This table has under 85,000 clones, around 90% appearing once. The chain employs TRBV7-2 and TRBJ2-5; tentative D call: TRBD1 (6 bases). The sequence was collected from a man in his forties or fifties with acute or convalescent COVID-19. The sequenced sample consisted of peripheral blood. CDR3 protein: CASSHGGLETQYF. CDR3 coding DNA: TGTGCCAGCAGTCATGGGGGCTTGGAGACCCAGTACTTC. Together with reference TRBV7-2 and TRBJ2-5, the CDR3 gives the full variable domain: GAGVSQSPSNKVTEKGKDVELRCDPISGHTALYWYRQSLGQGLEFLIYFQGNSAPDKSGLPSDRFSAERTGGSVSTLTIQRTQQEDSAVYLCASSHGGLETQYFGPGTRLLVL.